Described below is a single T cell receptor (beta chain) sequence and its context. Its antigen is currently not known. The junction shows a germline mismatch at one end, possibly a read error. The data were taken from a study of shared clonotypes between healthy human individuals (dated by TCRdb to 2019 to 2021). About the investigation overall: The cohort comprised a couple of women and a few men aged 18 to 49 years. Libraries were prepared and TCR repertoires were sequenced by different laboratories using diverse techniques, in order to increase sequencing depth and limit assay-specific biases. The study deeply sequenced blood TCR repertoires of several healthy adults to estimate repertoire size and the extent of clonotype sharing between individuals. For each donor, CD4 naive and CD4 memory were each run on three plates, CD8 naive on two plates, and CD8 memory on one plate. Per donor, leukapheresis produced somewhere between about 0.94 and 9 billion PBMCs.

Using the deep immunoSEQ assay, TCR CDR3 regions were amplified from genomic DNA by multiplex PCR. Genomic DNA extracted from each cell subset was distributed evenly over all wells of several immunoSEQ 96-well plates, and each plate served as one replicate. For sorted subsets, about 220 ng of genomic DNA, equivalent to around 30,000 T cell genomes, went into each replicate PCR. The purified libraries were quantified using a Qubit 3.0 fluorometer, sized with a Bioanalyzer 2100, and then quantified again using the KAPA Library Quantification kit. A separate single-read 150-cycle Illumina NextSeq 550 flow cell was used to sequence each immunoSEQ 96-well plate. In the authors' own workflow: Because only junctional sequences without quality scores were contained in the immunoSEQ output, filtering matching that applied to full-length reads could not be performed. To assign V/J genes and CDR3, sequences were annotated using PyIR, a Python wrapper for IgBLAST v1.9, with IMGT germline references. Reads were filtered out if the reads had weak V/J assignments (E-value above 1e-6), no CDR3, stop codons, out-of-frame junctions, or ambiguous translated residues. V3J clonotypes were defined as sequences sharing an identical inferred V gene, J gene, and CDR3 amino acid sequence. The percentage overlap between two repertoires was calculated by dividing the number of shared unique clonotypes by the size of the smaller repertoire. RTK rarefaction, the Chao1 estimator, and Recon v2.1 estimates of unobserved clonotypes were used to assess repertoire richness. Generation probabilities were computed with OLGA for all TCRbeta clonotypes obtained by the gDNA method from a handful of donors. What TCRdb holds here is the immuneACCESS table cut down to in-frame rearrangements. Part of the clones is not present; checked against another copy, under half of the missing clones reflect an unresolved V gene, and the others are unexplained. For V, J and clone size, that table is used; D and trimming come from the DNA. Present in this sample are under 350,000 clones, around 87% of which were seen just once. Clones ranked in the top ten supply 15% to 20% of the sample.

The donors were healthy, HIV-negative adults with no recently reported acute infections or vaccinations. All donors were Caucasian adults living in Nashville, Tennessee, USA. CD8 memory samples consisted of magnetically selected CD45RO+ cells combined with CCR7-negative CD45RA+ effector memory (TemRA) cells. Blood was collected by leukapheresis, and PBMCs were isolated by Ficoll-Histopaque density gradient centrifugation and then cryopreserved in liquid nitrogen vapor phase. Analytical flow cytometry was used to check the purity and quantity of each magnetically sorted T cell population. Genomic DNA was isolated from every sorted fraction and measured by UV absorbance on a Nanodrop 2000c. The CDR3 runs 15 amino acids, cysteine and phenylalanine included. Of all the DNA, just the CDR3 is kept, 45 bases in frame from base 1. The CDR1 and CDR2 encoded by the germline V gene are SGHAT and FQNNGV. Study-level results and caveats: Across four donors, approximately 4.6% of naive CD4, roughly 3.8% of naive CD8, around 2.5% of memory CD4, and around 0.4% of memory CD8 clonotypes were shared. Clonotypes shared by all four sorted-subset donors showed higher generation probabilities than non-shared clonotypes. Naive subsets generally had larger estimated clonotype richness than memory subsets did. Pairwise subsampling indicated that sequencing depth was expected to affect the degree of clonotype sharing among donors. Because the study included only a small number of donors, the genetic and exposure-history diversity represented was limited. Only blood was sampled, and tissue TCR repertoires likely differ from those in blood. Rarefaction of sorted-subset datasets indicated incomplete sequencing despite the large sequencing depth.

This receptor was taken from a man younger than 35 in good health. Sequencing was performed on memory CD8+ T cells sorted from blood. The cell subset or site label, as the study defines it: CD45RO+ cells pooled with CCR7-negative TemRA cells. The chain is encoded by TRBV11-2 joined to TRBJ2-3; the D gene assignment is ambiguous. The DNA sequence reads TGTGCCAGCAGCTTAGAATCGCCGAGCACGGATACGCAGTATTTT. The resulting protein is CASSLESPSTDTQYF.